A selection of T cell receptor beta chains follows, all from one sample in a study of identical twins. Each CDR3 protein gets one entry after TCRdb re-called the 5' RACE reads with MiXCR. The sample has about 200,000 distinct CDR3 sequences, over 9.5% seen once; the top ten hold less than 12%. The source material was memory T cells sorted from blood. The receptors come from a man in his forties or fifties in good health. Both conserved end residues are part of each CDR3. A D gene is named only where the DNA matches it firmly. Expanded clones get a size class; other rows say once, few or many, or leave the size out.

>many|TRBV27|TRBJ2-7|NA
CASSFSFGGYEQYF
TGTGCCAGCAGTTTTAGTTTCGGGGGCTACGAGCAGTACTTC
>many|TRBV7-9|TRBJ2-7|NA
CASSRARGGEQYF
TGTGCCAGCAGCCGAGCTAGAGGAGGCGAGCAGTACTTC
>many|TRBV4-1|TRBJ2-5|TRBD2
CASSQDTSGGLAQYF
TGCGCCAGCAGCCAAGATACTAGCGGGGGCCTGGCCCAGTACTTC
>NA|TRBV12-3/TRBV12-4|TRBJ2-7|TRBD2
CASSKTSGRFDEQYF
TGTGCCAGCAGCAAGACTAGCGGGAGATTCGACGAGCAGTACTTC
>NA|TRBV20-1|TRBJ2-3|NA
CSARTRAPLDTQYF
TGCAGTGCTAGAACTAGGGCGCCGTTGGATACGCAGTATTTT
>few|TRBV28|TRBJ2-3|NA
CASSLPGANTQYF
TGTGCCAGCAGTTTACCTGGGGCAAATACGCAGTATTTT
>once|TRBV21-1|TRBJ1-1|NA
CASNSSRSGDEAFF
TGTGCCAGCAACTCGTCCAGATCAGGGGATGAAGCTTTCTTT
>NA|TRBV4-3|TRBJ1-6|TRBD1
CASSLDRGLGSPLHF
TGCGCCAGCAGCCTAGACAGGGGGCTCGGTTCACCCCTCCACTTT
>many|TRBV28|TRBJ1-1|NA
CASSEGGLGTEAFF
TGTGCCAGCAGCGAGGGGGGTTTGGGCACTGAAGCTTTCTTT
>many|TRBV10-3|TRBJ1-5|TRBD1
CAISPGQGNNQPQHF
TGTGCCATCAGCCCGGGACAGGGGAACAATCAGCCCCAGCATTTT
>few|TRBV9|TRBJ2-5|NA
CASSVRGKETQYF
TGTGCCAGCAGCGTAAGGGGTAAAGAGACCCAGTACTTC
>NA|TRBV6-5|TRBJ1-1|NA
CASSSRVGATEAFF
TGTGCCAGCAGTTCCAGGGTTGGTGCCACTGAAGCTTTCTTT
>few|TRBV6-1|TRBJ1-1|NA
CASRRGGPPGHTEAFF
TGTGCCAGCAGGCGTGGGGGGCCCCCTGGGCACACTGAAGCTTTCTTT
>many|TRBV14|TRBJ1-1|NA
CASSQGRKTEAFF
TGTGCCAGCAGCCAGGGCCGAAAGACTGAAGCTTTCTTT
>NA|TRBV10-3|TRBJ2-7|TRBD2
CAISAPPGGNYEQYF
TGTGCCATCAGTGCGCCACCGGGAGGAAACTACGAGCAGTACTTC
>many|TRBV20-1|TRBJ2-7|NA
CSAREGPYEQYF
TGCAGTGCTAGGGAAGGCCCGTACGAGCAGTACTTC
>many|TRBV5-8|TRBJ1-2|NA
CASSLTGLRNYGYTF
TGTGCCAGCAGCTTGACAGGGCTGAGGAACTATGGCTACACCTTC
>NA|TRBV5-5|TRBJ2-7|NA
CASSRNLIEQYF
TGTGCCAGCAGCCGGAACCTGATCGAGCAGTACTTC
>NA|TRBV18|TRBJ2-3|TRBD1
CASALRQGADTQYF
TGTGCCAGCGCACTACGACAGGGGGCAGATACGCAGTATTTT
>many|TRBV29-1|TRBJ1-2|TRBD1
CSVEAGGQFSGYTF
TGCAGCGTTGAAGCGGGGGGACAGTTCTCTGGCTACACCTTC
>many|TRBV28|TRBJ2-6|TRBD1
CASIGTGVLGANVLTF
TGTGCCAGCATCGGGACAGGGGTACTCGGGGCCAACGTCCTGACTTTC
>many|TRBV6-2/TRBV6-3|TRBJ1-6|NA
CASSYGGSYNSPLHF
TGTGCCAGCAGTTACGGGGGTTCCTATAATTCACCCCTCCACTTT
>NA|TRBV18|TRBJ1-1|NA
CASSQGKGTEAFF
TGTGCCAGCTCCCAGGGGAAGGGCACTGAAGCTTTCTTT
>many|TRBV5-5|TRBJ2-7|TRBD1
CASSFQWTGVSYEQYF
TGTGCCAGCAGCTTCCAATGGACAGGGGTATCCTACGAGCAGTACTTC
>NA|TRBV28|TRBJ2-3|NA
CASSFRDRRRDTQYF
TGTGCCAGCAGTTTTCGAGACAGAAGGAGAGATACGCAGTATTTT
>few|TRBV9|TRBJ2-2|NA
CASSGNPADNTGELFF
TGTGCCAGCAGCGGCAATCCAGCGGACAACACCGGGGAGCTGTTTTTT
>many|TRBV20-1|TRBJ2-7|NA
CSARDPRDSYEQYF
TGCAGTGCTAGAGATCCCAGGGACTCCTACGAGCAGTACTTC
>few|TRBV27|TRBJ2-7|TRBD2
CASSFAGDLEQYF
TGTGCCAGCAGTTTTGCGGGAGACCTCGAGCAGTACTTC
>NA|TRBV4-2|TRBJ1-5|TRBD1
CASSQEGGQGYQPQHF
TGTGCCAGCAGCCAAGAGGGGGGACAGGGATATCAGCCCCAGCATTTT
>NA|TRBV10-3|TRBJ2-1|TRBD1
CAIRQMTGGGYNEQFF
TGTGCCATCAGGCAGATGACAGGGGGCGGGTACAATGAGCAGTTCTTC
>few|TRBV10-3|TRBJ2-3|TRBD2
CAIRELAGGKDTQYF
TGTGCCATCAGGGAACTAGCGGGAGGAAAAGATACGCAGTATTTT
>NA|TRBV12-3/TRBV12-4|TRBJ2-2|NA
CASSYRINTGELFF
TGTGCCAGCAGTTATAGGATCAACACCGGGGAGCTGTTTTTT
>NA|TRBV12-3/TRBV12-4|TRBJ1-1|NA
CASTPTGLNTEAFF
TGTGCCAGCACCCCGACAGGACTGAACACTGAAGCTTTCTTT
>many|TRBV2|TRBJ1-1|TRBD1
CASRSDRGFLTEAFF
TGTGCCAGCAGGTCGGACAGGGGATTTCTCACTGAAGCTTTCTTT
>NA|TRBV29-1|TRBJ2-3|NA
CSVDVQNGADTQYF
TGCAGCGTTGATGTCCAGAATGGCGCAGATACGCAGTATTTT
>NA|TRBV20-1|TRBJ1-4|NA
CSARLVMIDEKLFF
TGCAGTGCTAGACTGGTTATGATAGATGAAAAACTGTTTTTT
>many|TRBV24-1|TRBJ2-3|NA
CATSDSSATSTDTQYF
TGTGCCACCAGTGATTCTAGCGCGACTAGCACAGATACGCAGTATTTT
>NA|TRBV20-1|TRBJ2-1|NA
CSAPVRAIRNNEQFF
TGCAGTGCCCCCGTCCGAGCTATCCGTAACAATGAGCAGTTCTTC
>few|TRBV20-1|TRBJ1-5|TRBD1
CSARDLGKGQGGQPQHF
TGCAGTGCTAGAGATCTTGGTAAGGGACAGGGAGGCCAGCCCCAGCATTTT
>few|TRBV5-1|TRBJ2-1|TRBD1
CASSPKTGANYNEQFF
TGCGCCAGCAGCCCAAAAACAGGGGCCAACTACAATGAGCAGTTCTTC
>many|TRBV6-1|TRBJ2-7|NA
CASSEGKGGEQYF
TGTGCCAGCAGTGAAGGGAAGGGCGGCGAGCAGTACTTC
>many|TRBV11-3|TRBJ1-1|NA
CASSLVSGRGIWGTEAFF
TGTGCCAGCAGCTTAGTCTCAGGTCGGGGGATTTGGGGCACTGAAGCTTTCTTT
>many|TRBV20-1|TRBJ2-3|NA
CSARRGPSTDTQYF
TGCAGTGCTAGGCGAGGGCCAAGCACAGATACGCAGTATTTT
>few|TRBV18|TRBJ2-1|NA
CASSPPAGRQIEQFF
TGTGCCAGCTCACCACCCGCGGGGCGTCAGATTGAGCAGTTCTTC
>many|TRBV20-1|TRBJ1-3|NA
CSARVGGAAGNTIYF
TGCAGTGCTAGAGTGGGGGGGGCCGCTGGAAACACCATATATTTT
>NA|TRBV7-2|TRBJ1-3|NA
CASSPKPSSGNTIYF
TGTGCCAGCAGCCCGAAACCCTCCTCTGGAAACACCATATATTTT
>NA|TRBV12-3/TRBV12-4|TRBJ1-6|NA
CASISEGGGNSPLHF
TGTGCCAGCATAAGCGAAGGGGGAGGTAATTCACCCCTCCACTTT
>NA|TRBV27|TRBJ2-2|NA
CASSREGVGELFF
TGTGCCAGCAGCCGAGAAGGGGTCGGGGAGCTGTTTTTT
>NA|TRBV12-3/TRBV12-4|TRBJ2-7|NA
CASRNGARTYEQYF
TGTGCCAGCAGAAACGGGGCCCGGACCTACGAGCAGTACTTC
>few|TRBV20-1|TRBJ1-1|NA
CSATPRQALRTEAFF
TGCAGTGCTACACCTAGACAGGCTTTGCGCACTGAAGCTTTCTTT
>few|TRBV5-1|TRBJ2-6|TRBD1
CASSLQGAQGANVLTF
TGCGCCAGCAGCTTGCAGGGGGCGCAGGGGGCCAACGTCCTGACTTTC
>many|TRBV6-5|TRBJ1-5|NA
CASSYSGLHQPQHF
TGTGCCAGCAGTTACTCGGGTTTACATCAGCCCCAGCATTTT
>few|TRBV7-8|TRBJ2-5|NA
CASSPGWTKETQYF
TGTGCCAGCAGCCCGGGGTGGACCAAAGAGACCCAGTACTTC
>NA|TRBV6-1|TRBJ1-6|NA
CASSHNRDERDGNSPLHF
TGTGCCAGCAGCCACAACAGGGACGAGCGAGACGGGAATTCACCCCTCCACTTT